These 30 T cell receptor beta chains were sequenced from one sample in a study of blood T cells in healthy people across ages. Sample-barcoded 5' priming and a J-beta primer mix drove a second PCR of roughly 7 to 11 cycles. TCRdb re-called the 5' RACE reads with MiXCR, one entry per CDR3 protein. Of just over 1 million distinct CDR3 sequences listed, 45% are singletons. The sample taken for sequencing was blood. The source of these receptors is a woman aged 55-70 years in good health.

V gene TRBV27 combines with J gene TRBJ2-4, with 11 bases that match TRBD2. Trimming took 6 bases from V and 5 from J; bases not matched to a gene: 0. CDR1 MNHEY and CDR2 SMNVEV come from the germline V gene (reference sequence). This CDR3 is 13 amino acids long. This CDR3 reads CASRLAGENIQYF. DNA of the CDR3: TGTGCCAGCAGACTAGCGGGAGAAAACATTCAGTACTTC.

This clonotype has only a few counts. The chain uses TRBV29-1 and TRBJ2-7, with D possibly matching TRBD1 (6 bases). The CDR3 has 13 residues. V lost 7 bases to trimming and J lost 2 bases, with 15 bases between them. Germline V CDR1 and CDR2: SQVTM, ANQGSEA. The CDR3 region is CSALGQKTYEQYF. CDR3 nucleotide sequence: TGCAGCGCCCTCGGACAGAAGACCTACGAGCAGTACTTC.

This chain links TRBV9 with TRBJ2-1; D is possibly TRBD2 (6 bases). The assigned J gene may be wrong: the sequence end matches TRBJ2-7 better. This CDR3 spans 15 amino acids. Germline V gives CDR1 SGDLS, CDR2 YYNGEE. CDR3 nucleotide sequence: TGTGCCAGCAGCGTAGATCGCGGCGGGGTTGGCGAGCAGTACTTC. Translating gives CASSVDRGGVGEQYF.

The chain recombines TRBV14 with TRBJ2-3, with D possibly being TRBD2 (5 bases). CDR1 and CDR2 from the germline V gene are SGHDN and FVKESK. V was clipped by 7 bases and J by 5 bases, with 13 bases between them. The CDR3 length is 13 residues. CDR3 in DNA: TGTGCCAGCACACCAGGAGCGGAAGATACGCAGTATTTT. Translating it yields CASTPGAEDTQYF.

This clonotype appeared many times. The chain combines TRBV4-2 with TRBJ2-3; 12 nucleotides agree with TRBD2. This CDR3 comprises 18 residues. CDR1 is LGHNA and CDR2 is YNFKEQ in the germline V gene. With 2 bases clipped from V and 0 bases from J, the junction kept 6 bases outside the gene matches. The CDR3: CASSQRAGTSGSTDTQYF. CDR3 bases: TGTGCCAGCAGCCAAAGAGCCGGGACTAGCGGGAGCACAGATACGCAGTATTTT.

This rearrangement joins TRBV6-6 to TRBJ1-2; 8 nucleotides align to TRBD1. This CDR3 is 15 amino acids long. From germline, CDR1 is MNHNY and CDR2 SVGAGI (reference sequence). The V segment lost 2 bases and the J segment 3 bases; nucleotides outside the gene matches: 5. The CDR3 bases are TGTGCCAGCAGTTACCGGGCAGGGGGCGACTATGGCTACACCTTC. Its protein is CASSYRAGGDYGYTF.

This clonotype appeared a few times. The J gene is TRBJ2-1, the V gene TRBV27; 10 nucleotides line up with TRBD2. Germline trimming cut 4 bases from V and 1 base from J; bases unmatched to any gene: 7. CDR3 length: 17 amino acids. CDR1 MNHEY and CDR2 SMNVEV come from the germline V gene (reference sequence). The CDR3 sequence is CASSSRTSGGSYNEQFF. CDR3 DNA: TGTGCCAGCAGTTCTCGGACTAGCGGAGGGTCCTACAATGAGCAGTTCTTC.

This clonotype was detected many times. CDR3 bases: TGCGCCAGCAGCCCGGGGACTAGCGGGAGGAATGAGCAGTTCTTC. Protein sequence: CASSPGTSGRNEQFF. This chain links TRBV5-1 with TRBJ2-1; 15 bases line up with TRBD2. This CDR3 region has 15 residues. Germline V gene lookup returns CDR1 SGHRS and CDR2 YFSETQ. V lost 4 bases and J lost 7; bases outside the gene matches: 3.

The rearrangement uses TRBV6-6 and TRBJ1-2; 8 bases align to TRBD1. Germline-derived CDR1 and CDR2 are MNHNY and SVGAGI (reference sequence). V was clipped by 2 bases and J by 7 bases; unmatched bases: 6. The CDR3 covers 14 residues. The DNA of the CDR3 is TGTGCCAGCAGTTACACAGGGGGTCTGCGTGGCTACACCTTC. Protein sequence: CASSYTGGLRGYTF.

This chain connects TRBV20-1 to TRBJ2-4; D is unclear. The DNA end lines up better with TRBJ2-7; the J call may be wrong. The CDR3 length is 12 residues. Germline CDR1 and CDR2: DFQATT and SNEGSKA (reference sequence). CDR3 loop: CSATQSPYEQYF. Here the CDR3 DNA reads TGCAGTGCCACGCAGTCTCCCTACGAGCAGTACTTC.

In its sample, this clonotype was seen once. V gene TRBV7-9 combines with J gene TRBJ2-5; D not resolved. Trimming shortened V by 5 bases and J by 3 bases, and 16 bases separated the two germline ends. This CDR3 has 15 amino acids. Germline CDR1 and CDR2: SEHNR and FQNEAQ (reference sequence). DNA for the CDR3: TGTGCCAGCAGCCAAACCAGACACAGCGAAGAGACCCAGTACTTC. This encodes CASSQTRHSEETQYF.

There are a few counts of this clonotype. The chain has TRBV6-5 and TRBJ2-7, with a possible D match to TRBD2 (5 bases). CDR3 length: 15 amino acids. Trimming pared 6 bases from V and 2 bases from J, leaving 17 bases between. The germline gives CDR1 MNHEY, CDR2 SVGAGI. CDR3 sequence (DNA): TGTGCCAGCAGGCCGACTATAAATGTCCCCTACGAGCAGTACTTC. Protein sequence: CASRPTINVPYEQYF.

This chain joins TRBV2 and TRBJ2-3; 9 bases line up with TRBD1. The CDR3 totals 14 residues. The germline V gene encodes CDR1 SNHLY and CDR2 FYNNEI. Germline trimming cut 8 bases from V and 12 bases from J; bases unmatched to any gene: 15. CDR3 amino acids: CASVPGQGSGGQYF. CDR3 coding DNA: TGTGCCAGCGTGCCGGGACAGGGATCCGGGGGTCAGTATTTT.

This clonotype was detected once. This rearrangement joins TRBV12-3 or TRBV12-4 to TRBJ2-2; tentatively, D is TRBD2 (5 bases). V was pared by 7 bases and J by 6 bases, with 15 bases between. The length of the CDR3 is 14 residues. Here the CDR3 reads CASTPGSGSGELFF. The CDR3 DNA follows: TGTGCCAGCACTCCCGGGTCGGGATCCGGGGAGCTGTTTTTT.

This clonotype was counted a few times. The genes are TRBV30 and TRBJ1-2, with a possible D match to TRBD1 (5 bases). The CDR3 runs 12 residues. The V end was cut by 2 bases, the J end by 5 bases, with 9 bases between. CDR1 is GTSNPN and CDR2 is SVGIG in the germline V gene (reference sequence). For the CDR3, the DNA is TGTGCCTGGAGTTCAGGGCTTTATGGCTACACCTTC. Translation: CAWSSGLYGYTF.

The CDR3, as DNA: TGTGCCAGCAGCCGGACAGCGTTGAAGGAGCAGTACTTC. It encodes CASSRTALKEQYF. V is TRBV7-9 and J is TRBJ2-4; weak D call: TRBD1 (6 bases). This CDR3 has 13 residues. Germline lookup yields CDR1 SEHNR and CDR2 FQNEAQ (reference sequence). Trimming left V 5 bases short and J 13 bases short, with 18 bases between.

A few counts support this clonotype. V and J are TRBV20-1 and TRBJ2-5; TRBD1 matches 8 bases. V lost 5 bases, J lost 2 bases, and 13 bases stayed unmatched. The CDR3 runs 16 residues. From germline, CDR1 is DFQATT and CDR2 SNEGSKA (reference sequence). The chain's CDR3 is CSAPTQTGAPQETQYF. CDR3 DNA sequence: TGCAGTGCTCCTACTCAGACAGGGGCCCCTCAAGAGACCCAGTACTTC.

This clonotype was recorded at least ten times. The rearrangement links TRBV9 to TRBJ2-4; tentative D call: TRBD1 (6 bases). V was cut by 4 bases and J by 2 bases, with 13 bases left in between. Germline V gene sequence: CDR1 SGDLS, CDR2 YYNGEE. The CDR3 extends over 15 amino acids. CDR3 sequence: CASSTSQGPKNIQYF. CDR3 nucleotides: TGTGCCAGCAGCACGTCACAGGGACCCAAAAACATTCAGTACTTC.

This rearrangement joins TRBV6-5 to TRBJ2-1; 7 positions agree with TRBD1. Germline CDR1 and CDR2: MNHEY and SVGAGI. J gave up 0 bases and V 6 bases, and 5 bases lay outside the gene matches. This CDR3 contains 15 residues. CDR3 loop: CASRPGQASYNEQFF. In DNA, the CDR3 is TGTGCCAGCAGACCCGGACAGGCCTCCTACAATGAGCAGTTCTTC.

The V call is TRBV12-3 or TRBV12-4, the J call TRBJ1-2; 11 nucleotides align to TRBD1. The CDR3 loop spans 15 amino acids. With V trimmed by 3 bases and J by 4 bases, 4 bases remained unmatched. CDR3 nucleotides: TGTGCCAGCAGTTTGTGGGGACAGGGGGTCTATGGCTACACCTTC. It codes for CASSLWGQGVYGYTF.

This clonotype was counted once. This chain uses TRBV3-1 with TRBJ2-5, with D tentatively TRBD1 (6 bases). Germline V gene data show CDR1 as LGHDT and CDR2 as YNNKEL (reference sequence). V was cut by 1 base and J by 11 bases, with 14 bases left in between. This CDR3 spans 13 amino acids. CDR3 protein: CASSQGSGTQQYF. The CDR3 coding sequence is TGTGCCAGCAGCCAAGGATCGGGGACACAGCAGTACTTC.

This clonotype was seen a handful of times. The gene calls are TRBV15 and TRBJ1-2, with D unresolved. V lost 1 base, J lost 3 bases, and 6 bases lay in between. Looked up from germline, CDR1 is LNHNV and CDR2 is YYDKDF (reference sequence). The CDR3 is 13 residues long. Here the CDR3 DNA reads TGTGCCACCAGCAGAGCAACGTACTATGGCTACACCTTC. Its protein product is CATSRATYYGYTF. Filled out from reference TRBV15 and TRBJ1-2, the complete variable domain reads DAMVIQNPRYQVTQFGKPVTLSCSQTLNHNVMYWYQQKSSQAPKLLFHYYDKDFNNEADTPDNFQSRRPNTSFCFLDIRSPGLGDTAMYLCATSRATYYGYTFGSGTRLTVV.

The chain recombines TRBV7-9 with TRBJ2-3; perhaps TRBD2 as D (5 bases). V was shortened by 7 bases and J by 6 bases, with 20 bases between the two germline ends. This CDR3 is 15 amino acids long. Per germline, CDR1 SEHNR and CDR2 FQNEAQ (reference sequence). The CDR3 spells CASTSNGLQADTQYF. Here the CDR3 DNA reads TGTGCCAGCACCTCGAACGGACTCCAGGCGGATACGCAGTATTTT.

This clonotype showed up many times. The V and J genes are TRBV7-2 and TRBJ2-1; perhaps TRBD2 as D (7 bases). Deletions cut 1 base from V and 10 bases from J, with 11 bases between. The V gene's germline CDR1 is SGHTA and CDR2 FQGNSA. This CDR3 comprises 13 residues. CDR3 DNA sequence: TGTGCCAGCAGCTTAGGGGGGGGCCCGGAGCAGTTCTTC. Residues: CASSLGGGPEQFF.

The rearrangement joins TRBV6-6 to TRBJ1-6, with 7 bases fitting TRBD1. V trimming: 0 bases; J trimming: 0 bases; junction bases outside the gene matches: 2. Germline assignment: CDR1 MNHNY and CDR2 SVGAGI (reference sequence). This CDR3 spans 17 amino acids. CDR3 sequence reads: CASSYSGTDSYNSPLHF. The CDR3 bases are TGTGCCAGCAGTTACTCCGGGACAGACTCCTATAATTCACCCCTCCACTTT.

The CDR3 spells CASTNRGASYEQYF. Written as DNA, the CDR3 is TGTGCCAGCACGAACAGGGGTGCCTCCTACGAGCAGTACTTC. This chain connects TRBV12-3 or TRBV12-4 to TRBJ2-7; 7 nucleotides align to TRBD1. The V and J ends lost 7 bases and 0 bases, in that order; junction bases with no gene match: 6. The length of the CDR3 is 14 residues.

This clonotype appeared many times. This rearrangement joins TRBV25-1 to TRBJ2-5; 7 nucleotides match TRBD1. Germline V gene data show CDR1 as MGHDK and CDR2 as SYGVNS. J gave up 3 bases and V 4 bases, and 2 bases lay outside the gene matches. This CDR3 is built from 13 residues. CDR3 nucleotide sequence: TGTGCCAGCAGTGGAACAGGGGAAGAGACCCAGTACTTC. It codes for CASSGTGEETQYF.

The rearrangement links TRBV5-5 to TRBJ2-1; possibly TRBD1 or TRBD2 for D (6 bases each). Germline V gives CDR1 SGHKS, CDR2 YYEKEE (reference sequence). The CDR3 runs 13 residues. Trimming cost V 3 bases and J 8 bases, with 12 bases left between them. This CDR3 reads CASSYKGGDEQFF. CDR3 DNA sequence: TGTGCCAGCAGCTACAAGGGGGGCGATGAGCAGTTCTTC. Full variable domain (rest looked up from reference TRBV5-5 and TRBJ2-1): DAGVTQSPTHLIKTRGQQVTLRCSPISGHKSVSWYQQVLGQGPQFIFQYYEKEERGRGNFPDRFSARQFPNYSSELNVNALLLGDSALYLCASSYKGGDEQFFGPGTRLTVL.

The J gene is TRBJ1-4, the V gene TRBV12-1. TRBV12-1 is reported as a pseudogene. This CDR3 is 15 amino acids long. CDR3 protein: CASDPLEGRSEKLFF. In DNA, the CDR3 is TGTGCCAGCGACCCTCTCGAAGGGAGGAGTGAAAAACTGTTTTTT.

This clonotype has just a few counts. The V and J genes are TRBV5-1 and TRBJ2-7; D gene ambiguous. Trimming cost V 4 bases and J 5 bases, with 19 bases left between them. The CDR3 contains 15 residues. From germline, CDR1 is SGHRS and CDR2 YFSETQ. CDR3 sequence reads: CASSPEVSIIDEQYF. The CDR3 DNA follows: TGCGCCAGCAGCCCTGAAGTATCCATAATCGACGAGCAGTACTTC.